Listed below are T cell receptor beta chains from one sample, sequenced in a study of cytomegalovirus exposure and HLA in healthy donors. Repertoires were generated with immunoSEQ multiplex PCR, while TCRdb's copy carries only in-frame clones and drops some. The profile covers roughly 97,000 clones, with about four fifths appearing a single time and about 5.5% taken by the ten largest. Sequenced sample: PBMCs. The receptors were gathered from a man aged 35-49 years in good health and CMV-seropositive. Both conserved end residues are part of each CDR3. D genes are given only for firm matches.

V gene	J gene	D gene	CDR3 protein
TRBV4-1	TRBJ2-2	TRBD2	CASSRLAGVSDTGELFF
TRBV9	TRBJ2-4	TRBD1	CASSQTDRGLNIQYF
TRBV7-6	TRBJ2-7	-	CASSPRGIGSYEQYF
TRBV29-1	TRBJ1-4	-	CSVTTELNEKLFF
TRBV10-3	TRBJ1-1	-	CAISVQGRGTNTEAFF
TRBV2	TRBJ2-7	TRBD1	CAGARGQGDHEQYF
TRBV5-1	TRBJ2-1	TRBD2	CASSWDPGLAGGNEQFF
TRBV7-2	TRBJ2-7	-	CASSLVGTGTYEQYF
TRBV15	TRBJ2-7	-	CATSREGIGSSYEQYF
TRBV4-2	TRBJ1-2	TRBD1	CASSDPTGANGYTF
TRBV5-6	TRBJ2-1	-	CASSPGLPSSYNEQFF
TRBV4-1	TRBJ2-3	-	CASSRRALTDTQYF